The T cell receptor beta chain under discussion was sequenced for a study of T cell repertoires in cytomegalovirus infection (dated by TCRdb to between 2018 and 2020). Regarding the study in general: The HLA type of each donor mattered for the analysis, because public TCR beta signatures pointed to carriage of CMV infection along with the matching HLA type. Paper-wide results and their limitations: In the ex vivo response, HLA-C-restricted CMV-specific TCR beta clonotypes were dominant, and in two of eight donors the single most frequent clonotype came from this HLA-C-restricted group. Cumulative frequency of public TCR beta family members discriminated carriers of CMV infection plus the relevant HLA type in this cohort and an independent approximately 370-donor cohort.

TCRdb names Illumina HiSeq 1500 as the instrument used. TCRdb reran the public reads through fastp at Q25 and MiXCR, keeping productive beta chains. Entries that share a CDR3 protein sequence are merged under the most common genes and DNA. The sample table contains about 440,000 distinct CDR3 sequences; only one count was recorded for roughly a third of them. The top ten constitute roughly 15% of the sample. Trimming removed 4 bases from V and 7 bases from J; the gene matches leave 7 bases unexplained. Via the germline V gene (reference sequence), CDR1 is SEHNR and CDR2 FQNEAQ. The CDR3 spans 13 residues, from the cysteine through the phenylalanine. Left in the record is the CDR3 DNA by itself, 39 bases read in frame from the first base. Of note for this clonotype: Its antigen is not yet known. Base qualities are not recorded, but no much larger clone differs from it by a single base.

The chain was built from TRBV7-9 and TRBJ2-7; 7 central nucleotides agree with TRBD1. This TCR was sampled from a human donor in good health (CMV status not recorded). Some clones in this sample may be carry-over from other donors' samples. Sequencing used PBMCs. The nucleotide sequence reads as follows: TGTGCCAGCAGCTCCAAGACAGGGATGGAGCAGTACTTC. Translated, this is CASSSKTGMEQYF.